Listed here are 24 T cell receptor beta chains from one sample, sequenced in a study of CD8 T cells in Susac syndrome. Reverse transcription used roughly 0.45 to 1 ug RNA and random hexamers. Via MiXCR, TCRdb re-called the immunoSEQ multiplex PCR reads, giving one row per CDR3 protein. The data contain tens of thousands of distinct CDR3 sequences, over 85% of them singletons. Sequenced input: CD8+ T cells from PBMCs. All receptors derive from a human donor in good health.

This clonotype was found once. This rearrangement joins TRBV7-6 to TRBJ2-7, with TRBD1 identical over 10 bases. CDR1 and CDR2 (germline): SGHVS, FNYEAQ. CDR3 size: 14 residues. V trimming: 4 bases; J trimming: 5 bases; junction bases outside the gene matches: 5. Written as DNA, the CDR3 is TGTGCCAGCAGCTCTGGACAGGGGGTCGACGAGCAGTACTTC. It yields the protein CASSSGQGVDEQYF. The full variable domain, its missing parts supplied by reference TRBV7-6 and TRBJ2-7, is GAGVSQSPRYKVTKRGQDVALRCDPISGHVSLYWYRQALGQGPEFLTYFNYEAQQDKSGLPNDRFSAERPEGSISTLTIQRTEQRDSAMYRCASSSGQGVDEQYFGPGTRLTVT.

The DNA for the CDR3 is TGTGCCAGCAGCCAAGGTGATGGGGCCAACGTCCTGACTTTC. Its translation: CASSQGDGANVLTF. The V gene is TRBV3-1, the J gene TRBJ2-6, with D uncertain. Germline values: CDR1 LGHDT, CDR2 YNNKEL (reference sequence). The CDR3 extends over 14 amino acids. V was trimmed by 1 base and J by 3 bases, leaving 4 bases between them.

The chain couples TRBV18 to TRBJ1-3; 7 bases map to TRBD1. The V gene's germline CDR1 is KGHSH and CDR2 LQKENI. The V and J ends lost 8 bases and 0 bases, in that order; junction bases with no gene match: 16. The CDR3 sequence is 18 residues long. The CDR3 sequence: CASITYLARGYSGNTIYF. The CDR3, as DNA: TGTGCCAGCATCACCTATCTGGCCAGGGGGTACTCTGGAAACACCATATATTTT.

The J gene is TRBJ2-7, the V gene TRBV7-2, with D uncertain. V gave up 1 base and J gave up 0 bases, with 7 bases separating them. The CDR3 spans 14 residues. Looked up from germline, CDR1 is SGHTA and CDR2 is FQGNSA. As DNA, the CDR3 is TGTGCCAGCAGCTTAGACCTCACCTCCTACGAGCAGTACTTC. As protein: CASSLDLTSYEQYF.

The chain employs TRBV5-8 and TRBJ2-7; possible D gene TRBD1, 5 bases. V was trimmed by 0 bases and J by 7 bases, leaving 5 bases between them. Germline CDR1 SGHTS, CDR2 YDEGEE. CDR3 size: 11 residues. Written as DNA, the CDR3 is TGTGCCAGCAGCTTGGAGGGGGAGCAGTACTTC. Protein sequence: CASSLEGEQYF.

The V call is TRBV7-6, the J call TRBJ2-6; either TRBD1 or TRBD2 may fit D (5 bases each). V lost 0 bases to trimming and J lost 0 bases, with 9 bases between them. Germline V gives CDR1 SGHVS, CDR2 FNYEAQ. The CDR3 covers 17 residues. This CDR3 is CASSLASGHSGANVLTF. In nucleotides, the CDR3 is TGTGCCAGCAGCTTAGCCTCGGGGCACTCTGGGGCCAACGTCCTGACTTTC.

The V gene is TRBV2, the J gene TRBJ2-1; 11 bases map to TRBD2. The V segment lost 7 bases and the J segment 7 bases; nucleotides outside the gene matches: 6. The CDR3 is made up of 14 amino acids. Germline V gene lookup returns CDR1 SNHLY and CDR2 FYNNEI. The CDR3 protein is CASILAGGYNEQFF. The CDR3 coding sequence is TGTGCCAGCATCTTAGCGGGAGGGTATAATGAGCAGTTCTTC.

The chain recombines TRBV7-8 with TRBJ2-7, with a tentative D call TRBD2 (6 bases). The V gene's germline CDR1 is SGHVS and CDR2 FQNEAQ. V was trimmed by 5 bases and J by 2 bases, leaving 16 bases between them. The CDR3 extends over 15 amino acids. CDR3 amino acids: CASSQLSGTTYEQYF. The DNA for the CDR3 is TGTGCCAGCAGCCAACTTAGCGGAACTACCTACGAGCAGTACTTC.

The chain uses TRBV6-5 and TRBJ2-6; D is ambiguous. Trimming pared 8 bases from V and 4 bases from J, leaving 6 bases between. The CDR3 spans 12 residues. In germline, CDR1 is MNHEY, CDR2 SVGAGI. CDR3 in DNA: TGTGCCAGCGGTTCCGGGGCCAACGTCCTGACTTTC. It specifies CASGSGANVLTF.

The chain uses TRBV23-1 and TRBJ2-7, with a tentative D call TRBD2 (7 bases). TRBV23-1 is an ORF for which the function is uncertain. The V and J ends lost 4 bases and 4 bases respectively, with 29 bases between them. The CDR3 is made up of 19 amino acids. The CDR3 nucleotides are TGCGCCAGCAGTCCAGGCACACAGGGAGGGCCCGAAATTAAATACGAGCAGTACTTC. This encodes CASSPGTQGGPEIKYEQYF.

This sequence joins TRBV28 and TRBJ2-3, with 9 bases lining up with TRBD1. CDR3 length: 15 residues. In germline, CDR1 is MDHEN, CDR2 SYDVKM. V was pared by 7 bases and J by 5 bases, with 10 bases of the junction left unmatched. Written as DNA, the CDR3 is TGTGCCAGCACCTTAGGCCAGGGACAGGGAGATACGCAGTATTTT. This sequence encodes CASTLGQGQGDTQYF.

The table lists this clonotype with a few counts. J is TRBJ2-1 and V is TRBV7-9, with D possibly TRBD1 on 7 matching bases. Germline V gene sequence: CDR1 SEHNR, CDR2 FQNEAQ (reference sequence). V shed 3 bases and J shed 6 bases, with 24 bases lying between them. The CDR3 covers 18 residues. CDR3 region: CASSFLGLQGGALNEQFF. CDR3 DNA sequence: TGTGCCAGCAGCTTCCTCGGCCTCCAGGGGGGTGCCCTCAATGAGCAGTTCTTC.

The V gene is TRBV2, the J gene TRBJ2-7; D gene unclear. CDR1 SNHLY and CDR2 FYNNEI come from the germline V gene. This CDR3 comprises 13 residues. V was cut by 8 bases and J by 1 base, with 12 bases left in between. The CDR3 sequence: CASSPQWSYEQYF. The CDR3 nucleotides are TGTGCCAGCTCACCTCAGTGGTCCTACGAGCAGTACTTC.

The chain uses TRBV7-8 and TRBJ1-1, with D unclear. Per germline, CDR1 SGHVS and CDR2 FQNEAQ. CDR3 length: 16 residues. V dropped 0 bases and J dropped 7 bases, with 18 bases sitting between them. CDR3 residues: CASSLAEGQFRIEAFF. The DNA for the CDR3 is TGTGCCAGCAGCTTAGCGGAAGGGCAGTTTAGGATTGAAGCTTTCTTT.

The DNA of the CDR3 is TGCGCCAGCAGTCAATCGGGGGGGGTTGGGGCCAACGTCCTGACTTTC. Encoded protein: CASSQSGGVGANVLTF. The rearrangement uses TRBV23-1 and TRBJ2-6; 7 bases map to TRBD2. TRBV23-1 is treated as an ORF (open reading frame) with a function not yet certain. This CDR3 comprises 16 residues. The V and J ends lost 0 bases and 3 bases, in that order; junction bases with no gene match: 2.

The V call is TRBV13, the J call TRBJ2-3; D gene unclear. Germline CDR1 and CDR2: PRHDT and FYEKMQ (reference sequence). V lost 3 bases, J lost 6 bases, and 16 bases lay in between. The CDR3 spans 15 residues. The CDR3 here is CASSFLGRNEDTQYF. CDR3 bases: TGTGCCAGCAGCTTTTTAGGCAGGAACGAGGATACGCAGTATTTT. Based on the CDR3 plus reference TRBV13 and TRBJ2-3, the full variable domain is AAGVIQSPRHLIKEKRETATLKCYPIPRHDTVYWYQQGPGQDPQFLISFYEKMQSDKGSIPDRFSAQQFSDYHSELNMSSLELGDSALYFCASSFLGRNEDTQYFGPGTRLTVL.

CDR3 sequence: CASSSGTGEEGDIQYF. The CDR3 DNA sequence: TGTGCCAGCAGCTCGGGGACAGGGGAAGAGGGTGACATTCAGTACTTC. This rearrangement joins TRBV5-4 to TRBJ2-4; TRBD1 matches at 10 bases. Looked up from germline, CDR1 is SGHNT and CDR2 is YYREEE (reference sequence). The ends lost 3 bases at V and 8 bases at J; junction bases unmatched: 11. The CDR3 covers 16 residues.

This chain links TRBV5-1 with TRBJ2-5; the D is unclear. This CDR3 spans 14 amino acids. The V gene lost 1 base and the J gene lost 0 bases, with 7 bases spanning the gap. Looked up from germline, CDR1 is SGHRS and CDR2 is YFSETQ. The CDR3 loop reads CASSLIAYQETQYF. CDR3 coding DNA: TGCGCCAGCAGCTTGATCGCCTACCAAGAGACCCAGTACTTC.

This chain links TRBV27 with TRBJ2-7; D is undetermined. The CDR3 totals 14 residues. Germline V gene lookup returns CDR1 MNHEY and CDR2 SMNVEV (reference sequence). V lost 3 bases, J lost 3 bases, and 12 bases lay in between. CDR3 nucleotide sequence: TGTGCCAGCAGTTTGGATGGGCAGGTCTACGAGCAGTACTTC. Amino acids: CASSLDGQVYEQYF.

The V and J genes are TRBV29-1 and TRBJ2-7; 9 bases are shared with TRBD1. The CDR3 spans 15 residues. V was clipped by 0 bases and J by 2 bases; unmatched bases: 5. Germline CDR1 reads SQVTM; CDR2 reads ANQGSEA. This CDR3 is CSVEDLGQGTYEQYF. The CDR3 nucleotides are TGCAGCGTTGAAGATCTTGGACAGGGGACCTACGAGCAGTACTTC.

The rearrangement links TRBV28 to TRBJ2-1, with 8 bases identical to TRBD2. V shed 4 bases and J 1 base; nucleotides not matched to a gene: 9. Per the germline V gene, CDR1 is MDHEN and CDR2 is SYDVKM. This CDR3 has 17 residues. The CDR3 is CASSYPTTSGSYNEQFF. CDR3 coding DNA: TGTGCCAGCAGTTACCCCACTACTAGCGGTTCCTACAATGAGCAGTTCTTC.

This clonotype was picked up one time. The rearrangement links TRBV29-1 to TRBJ2-1, with D unclear. Per germline, CDR1 SQVTM and CDR2 ANQGSEA. CDR3 size: 14 residues. V lost 7 bases and J 0 bases, leaving 13 bases between the germline ends. As DNA, the CDR3 is TGCAGCGCCTTCCCGGTAAGCTCCTACAATGAGCAGTTCTTC. Translation: CSAFPVSSYNEQFF.

The V and J genes are TRBV10-3 and TRBJ1-4, with TRBD1 matching over 9 bases. This CDR3 is 14 amino acids long. Germline values: CDR1 ENHRY, CDR2 SYGVKD. V shed 2 bases and J 11 bases; nucleotides not matched to a gene: 6. CDR3 residues: CAISEPGQGGKLFF. The DNA for the CDR3 is TGTGCCATCAGTGAGCCGGGACAGGGAGGGAAACTGTTTTTT.

J is TRBJ2-2 and V is TRBV10-3; no firm D call. Germline values: CDR1 ENHRY, CDR2 SYGVKD. The CDR3 totals 12 residues. V was pared by 6 bases and J by 1 base, with 3 bases between. CDR3 in amino acids: CAIRENTGELFF. The CDR3 coding sequence is TGTGCCATCAGGGAGAACACCGGGGAGCTGTTTTTT.